These T cell receptor beta chains were read from a single sample in a study of CD8+ T cells in alopecia areata. Here immunoSEQ multiplex PCR was the method, and the copy in TCRdb shows in-frame clones only, minus some. The sample gives roughly 120,000 clones, roughly three fifths of which show up once; 3% to 4% is in the top ten. Sample: CD4+ T cells sorted from blood, taken at week 24, from a patient treated with tofacitinib. The receptors were gathered from a human donor with alopecia areata. Both conserved end residues are part of each CDR3. D genes are given only for firm matches. The size entry is marked missing in some rows and otherwise reads once, few, many or a size class.

clone size: NA; D gene: TRBD1; J gene: TRBJ1-2; V gene: TRBV13; CDR3 DNA: TGTGCCAGGGACAGGGTCTATGGCTACACCTTC; CDR3 protein: CARDRVYGYTF
clone size: few; D gene: NA; J gene: TRBJ2-3; V gene: TRBV2; CDR3 DNA: TGTGCCAGCAGGGGGATTAGCACAGATACGCAGTATTTT; CDR3 protein: CASRGISTDTQYF
clone size: NA; D gene: TRBD1; J gene: TRBJ1-2; V gene: TRBV27; CDR3 DNA: TGTGCCAGCAGCAGGGACAGGGTCTTGGATGGCTACACCTTC; CDR3 protein: CASSRDRVLDGYTF
clone size: NA; D gene: NA; J gene: TRBJ1-2; V gene: TRBV6-1; CDR3 DNA: TGTGCCAGCAGTGACGGGATGACAGCAACCGATTCGTATGGCTACACCTTC; CDR3 protein: CASSDGMTATDSYGYTF
clone size: NA; D gene: TRBD1; J gene: TRBJ1-1; V gene: TRBV30; CDR3 DNA: TGTGCCTGGTCAATGGGGCAGGGGGGCACTGAAGCTTTCTTT; CDR3 protein: CAWSMGQGGTEAFF
clone size: NA; D gene: NA; J gene: TRBJ2-5; V gene: TRBV5-1; CDR3 DNA: TGCGCCAGCAGCTTGGCCGACAGGACCCAAGAGACCCAGTACTTC; CDR3 protein: CASSLADRTQETQYF
clone size: NA; D gene: TRBD2; J gene: TRBJ2-7; V gene: TRBV27; CDR3 DNA: TGTGCCAGCAGTTTATCACCTAGCGGACTCTACGAGCAGTACTTC; CDR3 protein: CASSLSPSGLYEQYF
clone size: NA; D gene: TRBD1; J gene: TRBJ2-4; V gene: TRBV10-3; CDR3 DNA: TGTGCCATCAGTGAGTCTGGGACAGGGGGCGTCAAAAACATTCAGTACTTC; CDR3 protein: CAISESGTGGVKNIQYF
clone size: NA; D gene: TRBD2; J gene: TRBJ2-1; V gene: TRBV2; CDR3 DNA: TGTGCCAGCAGAACTAGCGGGGGATACAATGAGCAGTTCTTC; CDR3 protein: CASRTSGGYNEQFF
clone size: NA; D gene: TRBD1; J gene: TRBJ2-5; V gene: TRBV4-1; CDR3 DNA: TGCGCCAGCAGCCACCCCAAAGGCGGGACAGGGTCTTTAAAGACCCAGTACTTC; CDR3 protein: CASSHPKGGTGSLKTQYF
clone size: few; D gene: NA; J gene: TRBJ1-1; V gene: TRBV29-1; CDR3 DNA: TGCAGCGTTGAGGGTGCTATCAACACTGAAGCTTTCTTT; CDR3 protein: CSVEGAINTEAFF